Given below is one T cell receptor (beta chain) in context. The antigen is undetermined. This sample is drawn from a study of T cell responses to AZD1222 COVID-19 vaccine. Generated by immunoSEQ multiplex PCR, the TCRdb table keeps only in-frame clones and is missing some. The sample includes 180,000 or so clones, 92% of them seen just once. Findings and caveats of the study: The repertoires were collected only after the peak T cell response. Unmutated regions of variants are reportedly targeted by nearly half of spike-specific TCRs.

Trimming took 3 bases from V and 4 from J, leaving 7 bases between them. The CDR3 is made up of 12 amino acids. The germline CDR1 and CDR2 sequences are LGHDT and YNNKEL (reference sequence). Second-dose groups at about 4 or about 12 weeks were pooled. The chain recombines TRBV3-1 (or the pseudogene TRBV3-2) with TRBJ2-7; D is undetermined. The TCR originated in an adult who received the AZD1222 COVID-19 vaccine. The starting material was peripheral blood, obtained 28 days after the second AZD1222 dose. Here the CDR3 reads CASSQTGYEQYF. The CDR3 DNA reads as TGTGCCAGCAGCCAGACGGGTTACGAGCAGTACTTC.